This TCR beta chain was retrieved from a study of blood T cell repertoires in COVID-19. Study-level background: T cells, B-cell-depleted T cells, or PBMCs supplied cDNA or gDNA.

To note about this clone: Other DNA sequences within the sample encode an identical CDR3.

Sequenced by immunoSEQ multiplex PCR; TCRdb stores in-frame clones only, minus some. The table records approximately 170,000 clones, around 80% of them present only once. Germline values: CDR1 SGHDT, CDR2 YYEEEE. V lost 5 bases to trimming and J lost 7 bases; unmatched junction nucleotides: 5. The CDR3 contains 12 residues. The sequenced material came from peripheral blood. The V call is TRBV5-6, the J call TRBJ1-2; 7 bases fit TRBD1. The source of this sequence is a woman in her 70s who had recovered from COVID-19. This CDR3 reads CASSPGTVGYTF. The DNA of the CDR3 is TGTGCCAGCAGTCCCGGGACAGTTGGCTACACCTTC.